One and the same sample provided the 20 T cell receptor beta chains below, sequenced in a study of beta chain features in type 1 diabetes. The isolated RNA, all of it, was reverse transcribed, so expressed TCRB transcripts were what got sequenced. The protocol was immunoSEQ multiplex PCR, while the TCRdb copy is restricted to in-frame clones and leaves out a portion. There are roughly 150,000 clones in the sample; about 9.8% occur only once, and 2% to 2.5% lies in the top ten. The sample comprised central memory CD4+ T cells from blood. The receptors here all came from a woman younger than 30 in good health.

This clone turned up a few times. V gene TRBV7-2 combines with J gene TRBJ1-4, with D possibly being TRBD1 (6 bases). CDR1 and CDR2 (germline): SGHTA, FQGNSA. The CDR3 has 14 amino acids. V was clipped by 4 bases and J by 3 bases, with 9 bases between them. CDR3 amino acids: CASSSRTANEKLFF. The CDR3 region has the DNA TGTGCCAGCAGCTCCAGGACAGCTAATGAAAAACTGTTTTTT.

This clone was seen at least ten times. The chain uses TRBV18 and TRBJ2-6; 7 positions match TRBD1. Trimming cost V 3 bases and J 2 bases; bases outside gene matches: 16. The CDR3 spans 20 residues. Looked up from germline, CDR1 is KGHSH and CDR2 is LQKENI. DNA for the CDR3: TGTGCCAGCTCACCCGACAGGGTACTATATCGCGAGACTGGGGCCAACGTCCTGACTTTC. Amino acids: CASSPDRVLYRETGANVLTF.

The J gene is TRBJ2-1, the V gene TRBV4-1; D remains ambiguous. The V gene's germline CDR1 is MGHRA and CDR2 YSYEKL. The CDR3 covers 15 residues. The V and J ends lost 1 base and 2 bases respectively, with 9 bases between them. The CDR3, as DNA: TGCGCCAGCAGCCAAGTTGTAGGAGCCTACAATGAGCAGTTCTTC. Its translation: CASSQVVGAYNEQFF.

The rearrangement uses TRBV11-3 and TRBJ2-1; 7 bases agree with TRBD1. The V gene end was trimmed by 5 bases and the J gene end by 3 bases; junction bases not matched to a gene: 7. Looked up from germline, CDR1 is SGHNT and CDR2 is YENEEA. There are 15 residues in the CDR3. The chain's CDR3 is CASSPAGGIYNEQFF. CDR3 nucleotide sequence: TGTGCCAGCAGCCCGGCAGGGGGTATCTACAATGAGCAGTTCTTC. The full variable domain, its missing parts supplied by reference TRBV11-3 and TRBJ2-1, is EAGVVQSPRYKIIEKKQPVAFWCNPISGHNTLYWYLQNLGQGPELLIRYENEEAVDDSQLPKDRFSAERLKGVDSTLKIQPAELGDSAVYLCASSPAGGIYNEQFFGPGTRLTVL.

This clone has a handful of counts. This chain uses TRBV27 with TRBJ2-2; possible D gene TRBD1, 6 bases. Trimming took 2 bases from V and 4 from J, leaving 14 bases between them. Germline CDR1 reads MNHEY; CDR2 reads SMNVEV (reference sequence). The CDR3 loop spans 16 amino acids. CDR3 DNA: TGTGCCAGCAGTTTAGGGGGCGGAAGGGTCACCGGGGAGCTGTTTTTT. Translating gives CASSLGGGRVTGELFF.

CDR3 sequence: CASSPGQPGNTQYF. For the CDR3, the DNA is TGTGCCAGCAGCCCGGGTCAACCCGGGAATACGCAGTATTTT. The rearrangement links TRBV9 to TRBJ2-3; possibly TRBD2 for D (5 bases). The germline V gene has CDR1 SGDLS and CDR2 YYNGEE. This CDR3 is 14 amino acids long. Trimming took 4 bases from V and 7 from J, leaving 16 bases between them.

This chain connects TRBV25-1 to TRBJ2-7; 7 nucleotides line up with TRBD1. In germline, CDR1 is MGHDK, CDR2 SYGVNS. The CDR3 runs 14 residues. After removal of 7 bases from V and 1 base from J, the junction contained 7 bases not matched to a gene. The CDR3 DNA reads TGTGCCAGCACCCCCGGGACAGAGTCCTACGAGCAGTACTTC. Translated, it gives CASTPGTESYEQYF.

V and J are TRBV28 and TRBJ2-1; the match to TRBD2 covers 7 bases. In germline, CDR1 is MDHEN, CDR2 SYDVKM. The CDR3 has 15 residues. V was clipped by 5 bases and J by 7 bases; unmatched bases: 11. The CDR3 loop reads CASSPLAAGRNEQFF. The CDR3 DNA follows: TGTGCCAGCAGTCCATTAGCAGCGGGGAGGAATGAGCAGTTCTTC.

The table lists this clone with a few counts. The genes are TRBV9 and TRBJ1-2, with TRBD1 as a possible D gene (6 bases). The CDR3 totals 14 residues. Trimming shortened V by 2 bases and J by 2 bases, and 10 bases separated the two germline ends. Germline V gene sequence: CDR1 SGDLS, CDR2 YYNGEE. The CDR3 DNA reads TGTGCCAGCAGCGTGGGGGGGCAGAACTATGGCTACACCTTC. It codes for CASSVGGQNYGYTF.

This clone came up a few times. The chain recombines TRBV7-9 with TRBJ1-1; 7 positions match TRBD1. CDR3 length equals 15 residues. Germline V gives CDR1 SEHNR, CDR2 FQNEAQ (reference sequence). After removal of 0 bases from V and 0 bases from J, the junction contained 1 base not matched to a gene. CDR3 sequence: CASSLATGMNTEAFF. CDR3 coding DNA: TGTGCCAGCAGCTTAGCGACAGGGATGAACACTGAAGCTTTCTTT.

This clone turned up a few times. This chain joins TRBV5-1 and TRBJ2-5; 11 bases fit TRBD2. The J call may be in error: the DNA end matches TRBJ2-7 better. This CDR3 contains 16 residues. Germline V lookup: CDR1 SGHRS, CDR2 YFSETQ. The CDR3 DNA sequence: TGCGCCAGCAGCTTGGGTCTAGCGGGAGGTCAAAACGAGCAGTACTTC. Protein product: CASSLGLAGGQNEQYF.

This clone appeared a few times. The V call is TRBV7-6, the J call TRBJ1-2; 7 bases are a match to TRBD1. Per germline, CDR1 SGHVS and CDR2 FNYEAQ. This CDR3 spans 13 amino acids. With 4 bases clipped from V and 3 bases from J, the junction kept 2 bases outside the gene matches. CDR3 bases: TGTGCCAGCAGCTGGCAGGGGGACTATGGCTACACCTTC. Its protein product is CASSWQGDYGYTF.

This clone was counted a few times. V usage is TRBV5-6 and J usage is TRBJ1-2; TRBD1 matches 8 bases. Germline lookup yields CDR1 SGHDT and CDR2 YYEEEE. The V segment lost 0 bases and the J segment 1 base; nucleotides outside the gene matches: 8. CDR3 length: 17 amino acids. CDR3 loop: CASSLALQGGNNYGYTF. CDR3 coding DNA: TGTGCCAGCAGCTTGGCTCTACAGGGGGGAAATAACTATGGCTACACCTTC.

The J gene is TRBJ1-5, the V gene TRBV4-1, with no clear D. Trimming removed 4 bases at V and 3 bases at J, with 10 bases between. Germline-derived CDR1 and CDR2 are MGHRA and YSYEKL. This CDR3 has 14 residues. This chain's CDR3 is CASSLGLDNQPQHF. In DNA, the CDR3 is TGCGCCAGCAGCCTCGGACTGGACAATCAGCCCCAGCATTTT.

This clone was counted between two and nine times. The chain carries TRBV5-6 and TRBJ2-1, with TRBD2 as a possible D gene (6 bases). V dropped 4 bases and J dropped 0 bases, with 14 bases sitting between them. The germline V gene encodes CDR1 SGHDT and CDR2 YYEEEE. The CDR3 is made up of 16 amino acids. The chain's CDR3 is CASSQGGASSYNEQFF. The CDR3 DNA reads TGTGCCAGCAGCCAAGGAGGGGCTAGCTCCTACAATGAGCAGTTCTTC.

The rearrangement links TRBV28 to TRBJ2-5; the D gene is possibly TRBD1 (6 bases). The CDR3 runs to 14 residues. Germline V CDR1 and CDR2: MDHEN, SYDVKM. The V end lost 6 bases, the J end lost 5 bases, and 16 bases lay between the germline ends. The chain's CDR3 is CASSPSGGAETQYF. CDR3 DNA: TGTGCCAGCAGCCCCAGTGGGGGCGCGGAGACCCAGTACTTC. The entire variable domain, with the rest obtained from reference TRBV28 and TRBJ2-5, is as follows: DVKVTQSSRYLVKRTGEKVFLECVQDMDHENMFWYRQDPGLGLRLIYFSYDVKMKEKGDIPEGYSVSREKKERFSLILESASTNQTSMYLCASSPSGGAETQYFGPGTRLLVL.

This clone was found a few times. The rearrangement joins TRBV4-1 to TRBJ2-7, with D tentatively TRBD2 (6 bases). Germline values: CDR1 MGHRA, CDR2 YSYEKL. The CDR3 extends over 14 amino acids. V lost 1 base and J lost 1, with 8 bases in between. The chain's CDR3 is CASSQVGGSYEQYF. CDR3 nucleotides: TGCGCCAGCAGCCAAGTCGGGGGTTCCTACGAGCAGTACTTC.

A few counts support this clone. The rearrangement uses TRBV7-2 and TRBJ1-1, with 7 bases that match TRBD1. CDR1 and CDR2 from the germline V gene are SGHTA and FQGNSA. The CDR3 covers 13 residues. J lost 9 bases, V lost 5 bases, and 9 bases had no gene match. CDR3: CASSLDRDRKAFF. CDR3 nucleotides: TGTGCCAGCAGCCTCGATAGGGACAGAAAAGCTTTCTTT.

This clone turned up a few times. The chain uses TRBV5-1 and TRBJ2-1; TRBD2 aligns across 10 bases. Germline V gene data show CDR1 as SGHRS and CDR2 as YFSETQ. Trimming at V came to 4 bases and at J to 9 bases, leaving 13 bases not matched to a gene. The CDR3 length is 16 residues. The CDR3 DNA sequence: TGCGCCAGCAGCCTGGATAAGCTAGCGGGAGTGGGTGAGCAGTTCTTC. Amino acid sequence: CASSLDKLAGVGEQFF.

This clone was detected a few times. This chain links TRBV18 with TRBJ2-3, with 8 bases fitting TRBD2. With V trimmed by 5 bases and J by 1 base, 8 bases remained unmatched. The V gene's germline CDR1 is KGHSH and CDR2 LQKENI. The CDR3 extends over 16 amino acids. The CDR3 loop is CASSSNGGAGTDTQYF. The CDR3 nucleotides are TGTGCCAGCTCATCTAACGGGGGGGCCGGCACAGATACGCAGTATTTT.